Following are 9 T cell receptor beta chains from one sample sequenced in a study of blood T cell repertoires in COVID-19. The method was immunoSEQ multiplex PCR; TCRdb's version includes in-frame clones alone and lacks a portion of them. The table records 40,000 to 50,000 clones, 70% to 85% of them present only once. Sequenced material: peripheral blood. The receptors derive from a human donor in a cohort sampled during active COVID-19.

J is TRBJ2-3 and V is TRBV10-1; 8 positions agree with TRBD2. The germline V gene encodes CDR1 WNHNN and CDR2 SYGVQD (reference sequence). The V and J ends lost 8 bases and 0 bases, in that order; junction bases with no gene match: 7. The length of the CDR3 is 15 residues. This CDR3 reads CASFSGARSTDTQYF. In nucleotides, the CDR3 is TGCGCCAGCTTTAGCGGGGCGAGGAGCACAGATACGCAGTATTTT.

The V call is TRBV4-3, the J call TRBJ1-4; TRBD1 matches 9 bases. Unmatched junction bases numbered 7, after V lost 3 bases and J lost 5 bases. The CDR3 totals 16 residues. Germline V gene sequence: CDR1 LGHNA, CDR2 YSLEER. CDR3 amino acids: CASSQAPGTGNEKLFF. CDR3 sequence (DNA): TGCGCCAGCAGCCAGGCTCCCGGGACAGGGAATGAAAAACTGTTTTTT.

V usage is TRBV2 and J usage is TRBJ2-3; 10 nucleotides match TRBD1. J lost 6 bases, V lost 7 bases, and 7 bases had no gene match. The CDR3 runs 14 residues. From germline, CDR1 is SNHLY and CDR2 FYNNEI. The CDR3 bases are TGTGCCAGCAACCGGGACAGGGGTGTCGATACGCAGTATTTT. Protein product: CASNRDRGVDTQYF.

The rearrangement joins TRBV29-1 to TRBJ2-3, with D possibly being TRBD2 (6 bases). The CDR3 spans 10 residues. Looked up from germline, CDR1 is SQVTM and CDR2 is ANQGSEA. CDR3 bases: TGCACCTTTGGGGGGGATACGCAGTATTTT. Its translation is CTFGGDTQYF.

In regard to this clone: Its ends do not fully match the called genes, so a read error is possible. The chain joins TRBV23-1 to TRBJ2-5, with D hard to call. TRBV23-1 is treated as an ORF (open reading frame) with a function not yet certain. CDR3 length: 13 amino acids. In nucleotides, the CDR3 is TGCGCCAGCGGTCAGCAGTACCAAGAGACCCAGTACTTC. It codes for CASGQQYQETQYF.

V usage is TRBV4-2 and J usage is TRBJ2-1; D possibly corresponds to TRBD1 (5 bases). Per germline, CDR1 LGHNA and CDR2 YNFKEQ. Trimming pared 1 base from V and 2 bases from J, leaving 12 bases between. The CDR3 length is 16 residues. CDR3 coding DNA: TGTGCCAGCAGCCAAGCCCAGGGTGGACCCTACAATGAGCAGTTCTTC. This encodes CASSQAQGGPYNEQFF.

The chain has TRBV7-3 and TRBJ2-2, with D unclear. Germline CDR1 SGHTA, CDR2 FQGTGA. The CDR3 extends over 14 amino acids. V lost 4 bases and J 1 base, leaving 7 bases between the germline ends. The CDR3 spells CASSWSENTGELFF. The CDR3 coding sequence is TGTGCCAGCAGCTGGAGCGAGAACACCGGGGAGCTGTTTTTT.

The V call is TRBV18, the J call TRBJ2-7; 10 nucleotides match TRBD1. The CDR3 has 14 amino acids. With 2 bases clipped from V and 6 bases from J, the junction kept 4 bases outside the gene matches. Germline V gene data show CDR1 as KGHSH and CDR2 as LQKENI. The CDR3 DNA is TGTGCCAGCTCACCAGGGACAGGGGTCCCCGAGCAGTACTTC. Translation gives CASSPGTGVPEQYF.

The chain is built from TRBV5-4 and TRBJ2-2; TRBD1 matches 9 bases. J gave up 3 bases and V 4 bases, and 7 bases lay outside the gene matches. CDR3 length equals 16 residues. Germline V gene data show CDR1 as SGHNT and CDR2 as YYREEE (reference sequence). The CDR3 loop is CASSHPGQGYTGELFF. The CDR3 region has the DNA TGTGCCAGCAGCCACCCGGGACAGGGTTACACCGGGGAGCTGTTTTTT.